Given below is one T cell receptor beta chain in context. Its antigen remains unknown. Random hexamers were used to reverse transcribe an amount of about 0.5 to 1 ug RNA. TCRdb itself ran the immunoSEQ multiplex PCR reads through MiXCR, one entry per CDR3 protein. The repertoire includes roughly 150,000 distinct CDR3 sequences, 95% of them detected once, and roughly 0.2% sits in the top ten. This specimen comes from a study of CD8 T cells in Susac syndrome. As for the study in general: Patients with Susac syndrome were therapy-naive, treated with corticosteroids, or treated with intravenous immunoglobulin alone when blood was collected.

The CDR3 contains 13 residues. V gave up 5 bases and J gave up 2 bases, with 10 bases separating them. The V gene's germline CDR1 is SGHAT and CDR2 FQNNGV. General study points: Detection of Susac-specific public clones gave 15 to 20 in total CD8+ repertoires and about five in CD8+ TEMRA repertoires. Peak Susac CD8+ clonal expansion occurred in TEMRA cells and active patients.

Sequences were obtained from CD8+ T cells from PBMCs. The sequence derives from a human donor with Susac syndrome. The genes are TRBV11-2 and TRBJ2-7; D may be TRBD1 (5 bases). The CDR3 DNA reads as TGTGCCAGCAGCCCAGGGATCCCCTACGAGCAGTACTTC. As protein: CASSPGIPYEQYF. The variable domain in full, completed from reference TRBV11-2 and TRBJ2-7, reads EAGVAQSPRYKIIEKRQSVAFWCNPISGHATLYWYQQILGQGPKLLIQFQNNGVVDDSQLPKDRFSAERLKGVDSTLKIQPAKLEDSAVYLCASSPGIPYEQYFGPGTRLTVT.